This TCR beta chain was sequenced in a study of T cell responses to AZD1222 COVID-19 vaccine (dated by TCRdb to 2020 to 2023). Looking at the study overall: TCR sequencing was performed for fewer than 250 trial participants, of whom about 210 were given two doses of AZD1222 and around 25 were given two doses of MenACWY control vaccine. Trial participants were enrolled into age subgroups of 18-55, 56-69 and 70-plus years, which contained 148, 28 and 57 TCR-sequenced participants, respectively. General study outcomes and caveats: After two AZD1222 doses, both the breadth and the depth of spike-specific TCRs were significantly higher than at day 0 and than in MenACWY recipients. Conclusions about previously exposed vaccinees are limited, since just six AZD1222 recipients were seropositive for SARS-CoV-2 at baseline. CD4 TCRs associated with the vaccine covered the entire spike protein, and the dominant responses were in regions 160-218 and 743-854. No day 14 peak-response samples were available, so repertoires were characterized only after the peak T cell response. The 56-69-year group was small, and its depth increase did not reach significance, likely because of low power. Reportedly, close to half of the unique spike-specific TCRs recognized epitopes lying outside the regions that are mutated in the B.1.351 and B.1.1.7 variants. Participants were mostly white British, with more females than males. The authors suggested clonal diversity may have been underestimated.

The CDR3 regions of human TCRbeta chains were analyzed by immunosequencing. The original pipeline was this. TCRs in the repertoires were compared against a reference library of SARS-CoV-2-specific TCRs that had been generated with the MIRA antigen-specificity platform. Breadth was defined as the fraction of unique TCRs that were SARS-CoV-2-associated, and depth was defined as the fraction of total T cells that were SARS-CoV-2-associated. Using the MIRA data, each spike-specific TCR was assigned both to the spike region to which the TCR was reactive and to a CD4 or CD8 class. Log10-transformed breadth and depth values were compared by one-way ANOVA with Sidak's multiple comparisons tests. Sourced from immuneACCESS, this table was stored by TCRdb with only in-frame sequences that have V and J called. A share of the clones is absent; for the studies checked, an unresolved V gene accounts for under half, and the remainder has no known explanation. V, J and clone size were drawn from that table, and D and trimming were deduced from the DNA. This sample has approximately 67,000 clones in its table, and roughly nine tenths of those were observed once. The ten top clones hold roughly 27% of the sample.

Turning to this clone: Its binding antigen is unknown. Base qualities are missing; no much larger clone stands one base away.

The CDR3 measures 16 amino acids from cysteine to phenylalanine. Only the CDR3 DNA is retained, 48 bases long and in frame from the first base. At the junction V is shortened by 5 bases and J by 4 bases, with 20 bases in between. Looking up the germline V gene (reference sequence) yields CDR1 LGHDT and CDR2 YNNKEL. In light of the paper, this sample's time point label describes: about 28 days (+/-7) after the second vaccine dose. AZD1222 recipients whose second dose came at about 4 weeks and those whose second dose came at about 12 weeks were combined into one group, since spike-specific TCR depth and breadth did not differ between the two schedules. Vaccinee samples were obtained from the UK trials COV001 and COV002, which included a single-blind randomized controlled phase 2/3 trial of AZD1222 (ChAdOx1 nCoV-19) in healthy adults. Trial participant PBMC samples were collected at day 0 and day 28 after the second dose for TCRbeta chain sequencing.

The sequence came from an adult who received the AZD1222 COVID-19 vaccine. Sequencing used peripheral blood, obtained 28 days after the second AZD1222 dose. The chain is made from TRBV3-1 (or the pseudogene TRBV3-2) and TRBJ1-2, with no reliable assignment of the D segment. DNA sequence: TGTGCCAGCAGCGGCCCGTCACCGTATTTAACCTATGGCTACACCTTC. This translates into CASSGPSPYLTYGYTF.